This section outlines one TCR beta chain sequence together with its context. This sample was included in a study of T cell changes during pregnancy in multiple sclerosis. Assay used: immunoSEQ multiplex PCR; TCRdb lists only in-frame clones, some missing. The sample gives some 20,000 clones, approximately 86% of which show up once; about 1.2% is in the top ten. Losses at the gene ends were 6 bases for V and 3 bases for J; bases not matched to a gene: 10. CDR1 and CDR2 (germline): MNHNS, SASEGT. The CDR3 totals 15 residues. The sequencing here drew on CD4+ T cells from peripheral blood mononuclear cells, taken in the first trimester of pregnancy. This chain joins TRBV6-1 and TRBJ1-1; 7 positions agree with TRBD1. This clonotype originated in a female donor in good health, enrolled as a control in a pregnancy study. The CDR3 reads CASSAVTGVYTEAFF. The CDR3 nucleotides are TGTGCCAGCAGCGCGGTCACAGGGGTGTACACTGAAGCTTTCTTT.